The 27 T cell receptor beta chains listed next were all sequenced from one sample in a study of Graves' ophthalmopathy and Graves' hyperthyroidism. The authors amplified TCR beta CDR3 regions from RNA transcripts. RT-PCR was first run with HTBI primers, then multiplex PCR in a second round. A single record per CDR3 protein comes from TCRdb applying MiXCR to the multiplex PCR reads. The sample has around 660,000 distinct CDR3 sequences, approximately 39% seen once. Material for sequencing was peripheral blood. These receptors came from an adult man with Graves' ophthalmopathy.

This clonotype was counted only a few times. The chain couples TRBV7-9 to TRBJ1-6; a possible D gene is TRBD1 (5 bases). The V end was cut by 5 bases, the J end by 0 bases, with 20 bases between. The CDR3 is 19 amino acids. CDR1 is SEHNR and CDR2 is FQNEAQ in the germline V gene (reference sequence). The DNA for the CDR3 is TGTGCCAGCAGCAATTCCGACCAGGGAGGGTACTCCTATAATTCACCCCTCCACTTT. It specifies CASSNSDQGGYSYNSPLHF.

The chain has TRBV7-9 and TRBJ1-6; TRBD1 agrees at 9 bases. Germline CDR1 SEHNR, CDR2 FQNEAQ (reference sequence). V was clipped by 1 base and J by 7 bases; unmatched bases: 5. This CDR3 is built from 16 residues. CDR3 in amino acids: CASSLGTGEENSPLHF. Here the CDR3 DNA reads TGTGCCAGCAGCTTAGGGACAGGGGAAGAGAATTCACCCCTCCACTTT.

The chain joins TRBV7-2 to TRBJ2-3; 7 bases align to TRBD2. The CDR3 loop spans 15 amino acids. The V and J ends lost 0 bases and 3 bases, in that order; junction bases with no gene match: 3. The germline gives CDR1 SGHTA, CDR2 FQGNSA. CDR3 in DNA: TGTGCCAGCAGCTTAGCGTCGGGGGGAACAGATACGCAGTATTTT. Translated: CASSLASGGTDTQYF.

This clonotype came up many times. The CDR3 reads CASSAVDRGGYTF. The DNA for the CDR3 is TGTGCCAGCAGTGCCGTGGACAGGGGAGGCTACACCTTC. V is TRBV2 and J is TRBJ1-2; 9 bases fit TRBD1. The germline V gene has CDR1 SNHLY and CDR2 FYNNEI. V lost 4 bases and J lost 8; bases outside the gene matches: 5. This CDR3 is 13 amino acids long.

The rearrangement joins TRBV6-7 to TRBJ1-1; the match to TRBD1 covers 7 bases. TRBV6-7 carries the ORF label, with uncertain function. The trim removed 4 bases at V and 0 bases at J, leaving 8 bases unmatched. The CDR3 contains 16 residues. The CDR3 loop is CASSCSHRGLNTEAFF. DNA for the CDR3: TGTGCCAGCAGTTGTTCTCACAGGGGATTGAACACTGAAGCTTTCTTT.

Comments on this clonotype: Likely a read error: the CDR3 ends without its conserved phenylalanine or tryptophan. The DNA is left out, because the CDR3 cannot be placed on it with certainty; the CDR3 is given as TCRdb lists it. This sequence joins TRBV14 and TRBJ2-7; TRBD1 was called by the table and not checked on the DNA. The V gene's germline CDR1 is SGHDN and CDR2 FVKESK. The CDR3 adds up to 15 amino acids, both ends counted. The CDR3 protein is CASTAQDRVGHELYS.

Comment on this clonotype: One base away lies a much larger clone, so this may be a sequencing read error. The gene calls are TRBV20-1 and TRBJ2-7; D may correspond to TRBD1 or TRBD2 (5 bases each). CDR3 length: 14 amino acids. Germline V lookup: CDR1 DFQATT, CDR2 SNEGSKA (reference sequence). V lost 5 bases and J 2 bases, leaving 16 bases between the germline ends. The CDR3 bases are TGCAGTGCTGGTCGTGTCGGGGCACCCTACGAGCAGTACTTC. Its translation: CSAGRVGAPYEQYF.

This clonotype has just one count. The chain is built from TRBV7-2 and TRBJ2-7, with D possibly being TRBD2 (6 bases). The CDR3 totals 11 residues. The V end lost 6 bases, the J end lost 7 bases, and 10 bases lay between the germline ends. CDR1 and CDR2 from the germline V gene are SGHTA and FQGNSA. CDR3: CASRDYNEQYF. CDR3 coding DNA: TGTGCCAGCAGGGACTACAATGAGCAGTACTTC.

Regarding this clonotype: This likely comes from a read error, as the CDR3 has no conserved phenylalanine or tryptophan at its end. CDR3 DNA: TGTGCCAGCAGTGAACCGCAGGAATGGGGTGAAGCTTTCCTT. Residues: CASSEPQEWGEAFL. The gene calls are TRBV6-1 and TRBJ1-1; D ambiguous. CDR1 is MNHNS and CDR2 is SASEGT in the germline V gene. CDR3 length: 14 residues. V gave up 2 bases and J gave up 7 bases, with 14 bases separating them.

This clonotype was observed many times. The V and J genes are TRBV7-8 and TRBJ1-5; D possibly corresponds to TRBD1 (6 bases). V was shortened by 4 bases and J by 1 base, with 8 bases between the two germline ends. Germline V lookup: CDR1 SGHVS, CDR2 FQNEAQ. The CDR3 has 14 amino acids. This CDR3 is CASSSGTSNQPQHF. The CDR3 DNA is TGTGCCAGCAGCTCAGGGACAAGCAATCAGCCCCAGCATTTT. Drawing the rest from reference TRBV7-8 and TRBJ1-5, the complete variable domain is GAGVSQSPRYKVAKRGQDVALRCDPISGHVSLFWYQQALGQGPEFLTYFQNEAQLDKSGLPSDRFFAERPEGSVSTLKIQRTQQEDSAVYLCASSSGTSNQPQHFGDGTRLSIL.

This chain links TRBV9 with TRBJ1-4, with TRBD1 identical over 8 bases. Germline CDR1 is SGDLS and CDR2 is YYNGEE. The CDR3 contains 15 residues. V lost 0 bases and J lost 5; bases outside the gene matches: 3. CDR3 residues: CASSVVGTGNEKLFF. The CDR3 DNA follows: TGTGCCAGCAGCGTAGTCGGGACAGGCAATGAAAAACTGTTTTTT.

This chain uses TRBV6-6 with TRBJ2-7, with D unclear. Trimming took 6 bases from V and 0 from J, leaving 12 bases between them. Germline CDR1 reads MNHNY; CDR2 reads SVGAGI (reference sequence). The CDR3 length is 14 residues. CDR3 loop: CASSPSKSSYEQYF. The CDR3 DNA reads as TGTGCCAGCAGCCCTTCTAAGAGCTCCTACGAGCAGTACTTC.

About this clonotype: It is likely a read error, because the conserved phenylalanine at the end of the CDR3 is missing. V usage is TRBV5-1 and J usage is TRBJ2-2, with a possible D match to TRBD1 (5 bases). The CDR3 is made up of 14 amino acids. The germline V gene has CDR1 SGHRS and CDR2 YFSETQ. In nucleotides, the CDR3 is TGCGCCAGCAGCACGACAGTGAACACCGAGGAGCTGTTTTCT. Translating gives CASSTTVNTEELFS.

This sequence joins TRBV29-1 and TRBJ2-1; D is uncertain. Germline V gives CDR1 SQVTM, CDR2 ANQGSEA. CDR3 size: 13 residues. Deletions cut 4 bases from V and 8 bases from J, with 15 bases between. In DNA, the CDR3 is TGCAGCGTTGGGAAGGGCTCGTCGCATGAGCAGTTCTTC. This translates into CSVGKGSSHEQFF.

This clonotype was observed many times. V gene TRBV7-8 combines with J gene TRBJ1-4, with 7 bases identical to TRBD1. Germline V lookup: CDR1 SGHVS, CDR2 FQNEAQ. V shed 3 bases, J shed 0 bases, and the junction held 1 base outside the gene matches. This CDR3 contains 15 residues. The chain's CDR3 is CASSLGQTTNEKLFF. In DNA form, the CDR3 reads TGTGCCAGCAGCTTGGGACAGACAACTAATGAAAAACTGTTTTTT.

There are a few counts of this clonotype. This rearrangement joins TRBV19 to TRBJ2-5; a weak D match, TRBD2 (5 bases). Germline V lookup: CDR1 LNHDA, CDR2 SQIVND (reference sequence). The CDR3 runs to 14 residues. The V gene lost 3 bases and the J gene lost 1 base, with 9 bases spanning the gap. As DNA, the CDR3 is TGTGCCAGTAGTATTTGGGAGAGCCAAGAGACCCAGTACTTC. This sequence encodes CASSIWESQETQYF.

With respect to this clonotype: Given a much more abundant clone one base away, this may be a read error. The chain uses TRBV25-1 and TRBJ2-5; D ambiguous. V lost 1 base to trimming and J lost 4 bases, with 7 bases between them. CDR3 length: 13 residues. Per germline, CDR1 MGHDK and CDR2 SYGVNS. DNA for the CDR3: TGTGCCAGCAGTGAATGTGAAAGAGAGACCCAGTACTTC. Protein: CASSECERETQYF.

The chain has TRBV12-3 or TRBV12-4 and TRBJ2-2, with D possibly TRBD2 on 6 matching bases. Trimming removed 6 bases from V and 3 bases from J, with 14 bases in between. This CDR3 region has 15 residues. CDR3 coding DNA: TGTGCCAGCAGGACGAGGGACTTAGACACCGGGGAGCTGTTTTTT. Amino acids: CASRTRDLDTGELFF.

CDR3 amino acids: CASSLLGAGSDQPLHF. CDR3 bases: TGTGCCAGCAGCTTATTAGGGGCAGGGTCTGATCAGCCCCTCCACTTT. This chain links TRBV7-2 with TRBJ1-6; D is perhaps TRBD1 (5 bases). CDR3 length equals 16 residues. Per germline, CDR1 SGHTA and CDR2 FQGNSA. V was pared by 2 bases and J by 13 bases, with 21 bases between.

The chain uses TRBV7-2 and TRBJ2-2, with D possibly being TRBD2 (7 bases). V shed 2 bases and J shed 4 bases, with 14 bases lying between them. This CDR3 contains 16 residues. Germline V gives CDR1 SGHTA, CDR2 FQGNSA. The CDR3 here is CASSLRGAGLTGELFF. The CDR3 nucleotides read TGTGCCAGCAGCTTACGGGGGGCGGGTCTCACCGGGGAGCTGTTTTTT.

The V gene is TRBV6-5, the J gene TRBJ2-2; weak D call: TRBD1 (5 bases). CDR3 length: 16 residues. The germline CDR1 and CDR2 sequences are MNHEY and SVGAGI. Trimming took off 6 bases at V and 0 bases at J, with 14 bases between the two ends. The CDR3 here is CASRRQNNANTGELFF. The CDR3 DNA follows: TGTGCCAGCAGAAGACAGAATAACGCGAACACCGGGGAGCTGTTTTTT.

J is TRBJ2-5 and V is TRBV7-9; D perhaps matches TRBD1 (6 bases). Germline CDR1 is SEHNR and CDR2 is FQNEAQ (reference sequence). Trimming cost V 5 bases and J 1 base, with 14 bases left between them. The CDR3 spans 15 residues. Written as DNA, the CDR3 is TGTGCCAGCAGCACCCGGACAGACATCCAAGAGACCCAGTACTTC. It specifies CASSTRTDIQETQYF.

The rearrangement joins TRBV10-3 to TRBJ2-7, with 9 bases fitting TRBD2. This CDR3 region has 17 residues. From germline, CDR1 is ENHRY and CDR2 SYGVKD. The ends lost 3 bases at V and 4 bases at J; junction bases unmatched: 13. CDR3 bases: TGTGCCATCAGTGAAGGGACGCTAGCGGGGCTTCCTTACGAGCAGTACTTC. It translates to CAISEGTLAGLPYEQYF.

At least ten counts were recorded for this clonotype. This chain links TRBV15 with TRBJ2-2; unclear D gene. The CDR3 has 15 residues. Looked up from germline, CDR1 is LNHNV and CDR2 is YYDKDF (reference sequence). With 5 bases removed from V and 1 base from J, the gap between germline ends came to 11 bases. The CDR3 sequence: CATSGSRLNTGELFF. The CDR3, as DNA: TGTGCCACCAGCGGGTCTCGTTTGAACACCGGGGAGCTGTTTTTT.

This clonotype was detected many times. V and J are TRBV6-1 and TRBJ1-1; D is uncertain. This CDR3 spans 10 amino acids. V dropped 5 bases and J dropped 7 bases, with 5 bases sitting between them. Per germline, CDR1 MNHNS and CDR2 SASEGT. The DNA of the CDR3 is TGTGCCAGCAGTAGGGTTGAAGCTTTCTTT. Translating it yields CASSRVEAFF.

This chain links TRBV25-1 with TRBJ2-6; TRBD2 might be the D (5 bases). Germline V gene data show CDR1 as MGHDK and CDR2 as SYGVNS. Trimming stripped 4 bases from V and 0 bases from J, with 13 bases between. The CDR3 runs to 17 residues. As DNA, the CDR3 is TGTGCCAGCAGTGCCTCCGGGGTGGCCTCTGGGGCCAACGTCCTGACTTTC. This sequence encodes CASSASGVASGANVLTF.

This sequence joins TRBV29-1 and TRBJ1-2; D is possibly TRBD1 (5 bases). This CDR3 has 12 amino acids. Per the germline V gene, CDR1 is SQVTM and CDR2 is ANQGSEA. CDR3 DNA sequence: TGCAGTTTAGGACAAGCCAACTATGGCTACACCTTC. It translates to CSLGQANYGYTF.